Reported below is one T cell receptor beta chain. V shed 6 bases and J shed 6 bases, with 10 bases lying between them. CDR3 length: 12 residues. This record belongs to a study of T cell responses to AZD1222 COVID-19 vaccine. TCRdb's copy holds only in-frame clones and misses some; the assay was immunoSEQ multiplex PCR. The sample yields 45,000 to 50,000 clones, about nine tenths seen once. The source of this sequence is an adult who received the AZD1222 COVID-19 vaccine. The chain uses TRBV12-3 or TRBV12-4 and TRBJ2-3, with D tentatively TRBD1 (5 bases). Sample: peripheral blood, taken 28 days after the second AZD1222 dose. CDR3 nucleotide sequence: TGTGCCAGCAGAAACTACAGGGATACGCAGTATTTT. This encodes CASRNYRDTQYF.